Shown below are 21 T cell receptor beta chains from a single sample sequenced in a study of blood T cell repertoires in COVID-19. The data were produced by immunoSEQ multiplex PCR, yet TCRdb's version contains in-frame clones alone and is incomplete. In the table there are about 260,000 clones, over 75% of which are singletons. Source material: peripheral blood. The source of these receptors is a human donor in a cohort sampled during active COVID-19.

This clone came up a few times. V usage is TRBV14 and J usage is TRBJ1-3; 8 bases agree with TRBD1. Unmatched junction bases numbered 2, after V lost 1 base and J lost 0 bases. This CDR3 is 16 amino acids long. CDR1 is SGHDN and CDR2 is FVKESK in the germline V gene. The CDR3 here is CASSQGTGSSGNTIYF. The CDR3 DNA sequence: TGTGCCAGCAGCCAAGGGACAGGGTCCTCTGGAAACACCATATATTTT.

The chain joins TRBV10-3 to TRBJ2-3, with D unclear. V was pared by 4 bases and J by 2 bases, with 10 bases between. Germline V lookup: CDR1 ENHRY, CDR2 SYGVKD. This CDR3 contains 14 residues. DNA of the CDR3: TGTGCCATCAGTGGGTTTAGCCTCACAGATACGCAGTATTTT. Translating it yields CAISGFSLTDTQYF.

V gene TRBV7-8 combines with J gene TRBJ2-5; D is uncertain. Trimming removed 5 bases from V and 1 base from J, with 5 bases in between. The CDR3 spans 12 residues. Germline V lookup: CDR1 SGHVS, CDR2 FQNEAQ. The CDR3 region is CASSLLQETQYF. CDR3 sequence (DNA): TGTGCCAGCAGCCTACTCCAAGAGACCCAGTACTTC.

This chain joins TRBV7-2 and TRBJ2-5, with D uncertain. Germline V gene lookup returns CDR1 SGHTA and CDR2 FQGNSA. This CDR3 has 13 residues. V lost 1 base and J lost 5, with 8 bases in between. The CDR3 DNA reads TGTGCCAGCAGCTTAGGGCGGCGGGAGACCCAGTACTTC. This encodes CASSLGRRETQYF.

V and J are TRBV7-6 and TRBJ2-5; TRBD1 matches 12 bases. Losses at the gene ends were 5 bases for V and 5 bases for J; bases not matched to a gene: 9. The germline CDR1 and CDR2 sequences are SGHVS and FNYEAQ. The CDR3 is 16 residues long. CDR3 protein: CASSNRDRGLRETQYF. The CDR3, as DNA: TGTGCCAGCAGCAACCGGGACAGGGGGCTTCGGGAGACCCAGTACTTC.

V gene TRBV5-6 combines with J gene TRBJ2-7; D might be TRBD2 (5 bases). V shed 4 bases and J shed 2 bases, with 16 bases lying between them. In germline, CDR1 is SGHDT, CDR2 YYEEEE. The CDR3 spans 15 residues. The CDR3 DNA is TGTGCCAGCAGCCCGAGGGCCTCGTACCCCTACGAGCAGTACTTC. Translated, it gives CASSPRASYPYEQYF.

Here the CDR3 reads CASSLELLTEQYF. The CDR3 coding sequence is TGCGCCAGCAGCTTGGAGCTGTTAACCGAGCAGTACTTC. The V gene is TRBV5-1, the J gene TRBJ2-7; no firm D call. The CDR3 runs 13 residues. Germline values: CDR1 SGHRS, CDR2 YFSETQ. Trimming pared 0 bases from V and 6 bases from J, leaving 10 bases between.

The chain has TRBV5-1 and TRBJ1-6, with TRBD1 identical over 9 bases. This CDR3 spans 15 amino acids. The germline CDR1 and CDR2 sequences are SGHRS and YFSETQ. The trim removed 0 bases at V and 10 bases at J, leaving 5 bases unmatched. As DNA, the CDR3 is TGCGCCAGCAGCTTGGAAGGGACAGGGACCTCACCCCTCCACTTT. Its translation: CASSLEGTGTSPLHF.

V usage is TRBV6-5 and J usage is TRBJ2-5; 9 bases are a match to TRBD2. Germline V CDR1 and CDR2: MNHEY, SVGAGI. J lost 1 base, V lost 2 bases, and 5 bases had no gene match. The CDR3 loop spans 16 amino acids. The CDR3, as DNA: TGTGCCAGCAGTTACGTGGCGACTAGCGGCCAAGAGACCCAGTACTTC. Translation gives CASSYVATSGQETQYF.

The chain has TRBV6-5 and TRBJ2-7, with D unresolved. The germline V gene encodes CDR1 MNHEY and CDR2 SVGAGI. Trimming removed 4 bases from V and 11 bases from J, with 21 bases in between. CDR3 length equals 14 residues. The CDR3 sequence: CASSSLDQLRPEYF. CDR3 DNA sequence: TGTGCCAGCAGTTCCTTAGACCAACTACGACCGGAGTACTTC.

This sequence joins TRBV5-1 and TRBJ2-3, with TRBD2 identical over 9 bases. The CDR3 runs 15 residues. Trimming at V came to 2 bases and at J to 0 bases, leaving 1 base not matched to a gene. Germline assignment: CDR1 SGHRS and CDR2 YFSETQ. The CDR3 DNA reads TGCGCCAGCAGCTTTCTAGCGGGAAGCACAGATACGCAGTATTTT. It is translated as CASSFLAGSTDTQYF. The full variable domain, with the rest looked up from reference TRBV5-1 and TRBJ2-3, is KAGVTQTPRYLIKTRGQQVTLSCSPISGHRSVSWYQQTPGQGLQFLFEYFSETQRNKGNFPGRFSGRQFSNSRSEMNVSTLELGDSALYLCASSFLAGSTDTQYFGPGTRLTVL.

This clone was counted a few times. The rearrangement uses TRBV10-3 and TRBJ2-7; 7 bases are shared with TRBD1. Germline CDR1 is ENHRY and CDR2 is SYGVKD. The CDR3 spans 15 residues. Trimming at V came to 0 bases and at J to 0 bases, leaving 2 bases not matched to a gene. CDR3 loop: CAISESGQSSYEQYF. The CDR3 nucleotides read TGTGCCATCAGTGAGTCGGGACAGAGCTCCTACGAGCAGTACTTC.

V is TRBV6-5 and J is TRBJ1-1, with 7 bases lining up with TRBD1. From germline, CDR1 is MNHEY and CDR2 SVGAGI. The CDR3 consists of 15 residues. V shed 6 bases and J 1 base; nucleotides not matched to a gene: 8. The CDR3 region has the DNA TGTGCCAGCAGCCACCCGGACAGGCCGAACACTGAAGCTTTCTTT. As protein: CASSHPDRPNTEAFF.

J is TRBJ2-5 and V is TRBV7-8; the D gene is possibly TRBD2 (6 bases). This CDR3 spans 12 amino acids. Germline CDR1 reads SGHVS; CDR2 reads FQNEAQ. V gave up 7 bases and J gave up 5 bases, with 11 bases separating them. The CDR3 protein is CASTGVGETQYF. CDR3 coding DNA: TGTGCCAGCACGGGGGTCGGGGAGACCCAGTACTTC.

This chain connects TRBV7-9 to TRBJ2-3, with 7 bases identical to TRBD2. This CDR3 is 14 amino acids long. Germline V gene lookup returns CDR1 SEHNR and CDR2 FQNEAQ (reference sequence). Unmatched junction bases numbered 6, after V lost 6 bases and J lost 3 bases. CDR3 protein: CASRKAGITDTQYF. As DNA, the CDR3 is TGTGCCAGCAGGAAAGCGGGGATAACAGATACGCAGTATTTT.

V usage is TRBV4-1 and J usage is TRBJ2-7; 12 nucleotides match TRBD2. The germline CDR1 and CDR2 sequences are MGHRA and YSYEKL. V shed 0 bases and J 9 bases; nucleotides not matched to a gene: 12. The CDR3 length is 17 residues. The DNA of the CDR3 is TGCGCCAGCAGCCAAGATCTGAGACTAGCGGGAGACGAGAGGCAGTACTTC. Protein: CASSQDLRLAGDERQYF.

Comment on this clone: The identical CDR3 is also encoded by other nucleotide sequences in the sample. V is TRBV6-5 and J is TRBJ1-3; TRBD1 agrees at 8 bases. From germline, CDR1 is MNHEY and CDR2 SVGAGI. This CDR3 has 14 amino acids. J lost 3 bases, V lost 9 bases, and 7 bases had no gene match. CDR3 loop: CASIQGAGGNTIYF. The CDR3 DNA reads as TGTGCCAGTATTCAGGGGGCAGGTGGAAACACCATATATTTT.

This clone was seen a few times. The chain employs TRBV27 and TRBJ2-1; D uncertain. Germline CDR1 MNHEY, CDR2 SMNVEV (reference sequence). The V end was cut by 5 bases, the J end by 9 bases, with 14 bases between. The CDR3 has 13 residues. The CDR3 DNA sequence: TGTGCCAGCAGTCCACAACAACCAAGTGAGCAGTTCTTC. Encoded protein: CASSPQQPSEQFF.

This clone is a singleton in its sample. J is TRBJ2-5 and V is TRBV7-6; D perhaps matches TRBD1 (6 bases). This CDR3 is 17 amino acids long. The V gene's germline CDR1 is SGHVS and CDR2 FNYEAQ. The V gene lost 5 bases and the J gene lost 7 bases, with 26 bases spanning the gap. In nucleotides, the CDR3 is TGTGCCAGCAGCCACACCGATACCAGGGGTTTAGGGGTGACCCAGTACTTC. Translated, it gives CASSHTDTRGLGVTQYF.

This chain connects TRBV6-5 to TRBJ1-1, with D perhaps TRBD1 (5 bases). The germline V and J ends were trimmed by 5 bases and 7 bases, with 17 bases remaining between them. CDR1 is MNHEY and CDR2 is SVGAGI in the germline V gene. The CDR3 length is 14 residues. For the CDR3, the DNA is TGTGCCAGCAGTCAATACTCTGGACACTATGAAGCTTTCTTT. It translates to CASSQYSGHYEAFF.

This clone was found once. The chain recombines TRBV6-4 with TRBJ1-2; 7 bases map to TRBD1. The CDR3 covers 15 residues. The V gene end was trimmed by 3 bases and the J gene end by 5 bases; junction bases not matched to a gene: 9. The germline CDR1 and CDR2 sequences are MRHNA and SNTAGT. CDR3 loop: CASSEHRGPFYGYTF. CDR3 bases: TGTGCCAGCAGTGAACACAGGGGTCCCTTTTATGGCTACACCTTC.